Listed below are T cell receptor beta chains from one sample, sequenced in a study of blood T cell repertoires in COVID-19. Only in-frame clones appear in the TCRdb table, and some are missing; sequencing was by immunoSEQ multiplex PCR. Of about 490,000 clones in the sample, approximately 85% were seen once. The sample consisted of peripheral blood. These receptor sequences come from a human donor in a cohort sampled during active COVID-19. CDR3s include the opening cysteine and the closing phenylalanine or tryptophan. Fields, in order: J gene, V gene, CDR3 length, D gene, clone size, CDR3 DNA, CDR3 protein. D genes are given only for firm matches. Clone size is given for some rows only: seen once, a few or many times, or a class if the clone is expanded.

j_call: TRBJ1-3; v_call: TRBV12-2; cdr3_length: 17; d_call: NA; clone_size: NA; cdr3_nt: TGTGCAAGTCGCTTCAAGGACAGGGGGCTCTCTGGAAACACCATATATTTT; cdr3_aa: CASRFKDRGLSGNTIYF
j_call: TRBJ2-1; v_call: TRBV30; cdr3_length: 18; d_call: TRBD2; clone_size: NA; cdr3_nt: TGTGCCTGGAGTGCCAGGACTAGCGGGAGGGCCAGGAACAATGAGCAGTTCTTC; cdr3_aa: CAWSARTSGRARNNEQFF
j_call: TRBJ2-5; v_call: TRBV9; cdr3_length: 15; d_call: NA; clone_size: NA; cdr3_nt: TGTGCCAGCAGCGTATATGATTCGAGCGGGGAGACCCAGTACTTC; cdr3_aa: CASSVYDSSGETQYF
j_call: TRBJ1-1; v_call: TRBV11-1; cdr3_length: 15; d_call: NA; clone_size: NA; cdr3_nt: TGTGCCAGCAGCTCCACAATCTCCGGGAAACTTCAAGCTTTCTTT; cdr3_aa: CASSSTISGKLQAFF
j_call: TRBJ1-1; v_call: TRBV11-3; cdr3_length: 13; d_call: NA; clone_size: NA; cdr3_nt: TGTGCCAGCAGCTTGACAGTAAACACTGAAGCTTTCTTT; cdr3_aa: CASSLTVNTEAFF
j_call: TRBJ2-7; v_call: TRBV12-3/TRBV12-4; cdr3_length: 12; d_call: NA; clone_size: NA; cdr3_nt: TGTGCCAGCAGTTTAAGTTTGGCCGAGCAGTACTTC; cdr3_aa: CASSLSLAEQYF
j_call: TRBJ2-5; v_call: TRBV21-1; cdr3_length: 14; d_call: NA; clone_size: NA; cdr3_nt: TGTGCCAGCAGCATAGACTGGCTAGGAGAGACCCAGTACTTC; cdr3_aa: CASSIDWLGETQYF
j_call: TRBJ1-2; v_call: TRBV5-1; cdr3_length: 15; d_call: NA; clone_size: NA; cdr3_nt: TGCGCCAGCAGCTTGGATCTCGGGTTTCGCGATGGCTACACCTTC; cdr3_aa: CASSLDLGFRDGYTF
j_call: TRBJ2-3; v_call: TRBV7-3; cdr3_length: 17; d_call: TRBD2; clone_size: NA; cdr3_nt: TGTGCCAGCAGCTTATTGGGGACTAGCGGGCCCACAGATACGCAGTATTTT; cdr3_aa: CASSLLGTSGPTDTQYF
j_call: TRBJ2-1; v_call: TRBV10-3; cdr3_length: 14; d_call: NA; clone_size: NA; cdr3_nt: TGTGCCATCAGTGAGGGTAGCTCCTACAATGAGCAGTTCTTC; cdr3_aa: CAISEGSSYNEQFF
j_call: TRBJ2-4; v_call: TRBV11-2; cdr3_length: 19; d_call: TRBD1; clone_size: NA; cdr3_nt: TGTGCCAGCAGCTTAGATCGTGCGACAGGGTTGGGAGCCAAAAACATTCAGTACTTC; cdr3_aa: CASSLDRATGLGAKNIQYF
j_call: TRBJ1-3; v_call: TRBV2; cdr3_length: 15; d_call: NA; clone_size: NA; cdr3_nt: TGTGCCAGCAGTGAAGCGGGGGCCTCTGGAAACACCATATATTTT; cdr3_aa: CASSEAGASGNTIYF
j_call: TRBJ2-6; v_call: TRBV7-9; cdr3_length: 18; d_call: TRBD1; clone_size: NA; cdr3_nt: TGTGCCAGCAGCGCTACCGGGACAGGCCTCTCTGGGGCCAACGTCCTGACTTTC; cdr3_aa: CASSATGTGLSGANVLTF
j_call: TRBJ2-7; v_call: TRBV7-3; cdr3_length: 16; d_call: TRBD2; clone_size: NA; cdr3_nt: TGTGCCAGCAGCTCAAGTCCTAGCGGGAGAGGCTACGAGCAGTACTTC; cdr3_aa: CASSSSPSGRGYEQYF
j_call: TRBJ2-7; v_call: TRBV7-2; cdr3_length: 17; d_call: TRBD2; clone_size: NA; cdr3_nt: TGTGCCAGCAGCGAAAGGCTAGCGGGAGGGCCGTCCTACGAGCAGTACTTC; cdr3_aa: CASSERLAGGPSYEQYF
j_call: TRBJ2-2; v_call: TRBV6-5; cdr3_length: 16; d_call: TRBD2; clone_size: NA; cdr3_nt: TGTGCCAGCAGTTACAGTAGCGGGAGAGGGACCGGGGAGCTGTTTTTT; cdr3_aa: CASSYSSGRGTGELFF
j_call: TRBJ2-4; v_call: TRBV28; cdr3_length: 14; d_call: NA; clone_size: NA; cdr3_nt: TGTGCCAGCAGGTTACAGGGGAGGGGAAACATTCAGTACTTC; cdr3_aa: CASRLQGRGNIQYF
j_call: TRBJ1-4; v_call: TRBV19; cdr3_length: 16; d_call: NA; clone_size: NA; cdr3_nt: TGTGCCAGTAGTATAAGTCCAAGGGGCGCTAATGAAAAACTGTTTTTT; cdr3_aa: CASSISPRGANEKLFF
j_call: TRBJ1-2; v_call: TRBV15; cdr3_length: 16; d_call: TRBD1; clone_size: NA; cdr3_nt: TGTGCCACCAGCAGGACGGGACAGGGATGGAACTATGGCTACACCTTC; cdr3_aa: CATSRTGQGWNYGYTF
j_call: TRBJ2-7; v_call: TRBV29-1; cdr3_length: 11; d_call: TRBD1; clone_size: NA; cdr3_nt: TGCAGCGTGGGGACAGGGTATGAGCAGTACTTC; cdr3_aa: CSVGTGYEQYF
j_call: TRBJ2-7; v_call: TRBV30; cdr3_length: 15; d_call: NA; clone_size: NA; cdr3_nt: TGTGCCTGGAGTGTTGGGGCAGGGGTTGTCTACGAGCAGTACTTC; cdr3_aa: CAWSVGAGVVYEQYF
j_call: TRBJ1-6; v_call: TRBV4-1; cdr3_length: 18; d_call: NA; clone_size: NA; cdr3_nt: TGCGCCAGCAGCCAAGATTGGGGCTCGGGACACTATAATTCACCCCTCCACTTT; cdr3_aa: CASSQDWGSGHYNSPLHF
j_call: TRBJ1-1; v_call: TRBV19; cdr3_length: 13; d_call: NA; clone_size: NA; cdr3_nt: TGTGCCAGCACCACGGGAAGGAACACTGAAGCTTTCTTT; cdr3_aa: CASTTGRNTEAFF
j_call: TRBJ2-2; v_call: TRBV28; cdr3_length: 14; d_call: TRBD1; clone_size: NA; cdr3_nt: TGTGCCAGCAGTTTGGACAGGGGGACCGGGGAGCTGTTTTTT; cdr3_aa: CASSLDRGTGELFF
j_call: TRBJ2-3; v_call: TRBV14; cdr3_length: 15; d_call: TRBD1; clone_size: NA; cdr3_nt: TGTGCCAGCAGCCGACAGGGGGCTTGGACAGATACGCAGTATTTT; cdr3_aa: CASSRQGAWTDTQYF
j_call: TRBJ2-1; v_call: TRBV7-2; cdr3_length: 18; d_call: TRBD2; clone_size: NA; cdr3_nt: TGTGCCAGCAGCTTAGCGCAACTAGCGGGAATTTCCTACAATGAGCAGTTCTTC; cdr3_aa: CASSLAQLAGISYNEQFF
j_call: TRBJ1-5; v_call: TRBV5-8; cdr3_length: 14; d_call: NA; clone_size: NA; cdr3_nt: TGTGCCAGCAGCTCCGGGACAACCGATCAGCCCCAGCATTTT; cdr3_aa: CASSSGTTDQPQHF
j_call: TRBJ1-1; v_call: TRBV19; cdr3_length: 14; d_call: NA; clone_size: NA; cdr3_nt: TGTGCCAGTAGTACCCAGGCGCCGAACACTGAAGCTTTCTTT; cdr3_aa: CASSTQAPNTEAFF
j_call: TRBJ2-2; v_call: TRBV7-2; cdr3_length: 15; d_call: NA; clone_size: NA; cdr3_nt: TGTGCCAGCAGCTTAGACAGGGCGAACACCGGGGAGCTGTTTTTT; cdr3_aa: CASSLDRANTGELFF
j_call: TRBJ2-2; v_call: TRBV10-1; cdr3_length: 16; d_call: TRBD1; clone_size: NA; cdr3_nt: TGCGCCATCGTGGGACAGGGAAGCAGAAACACCGGGGAGCTGTTTTTT; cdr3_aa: CAIVGQGSRNTGELFF
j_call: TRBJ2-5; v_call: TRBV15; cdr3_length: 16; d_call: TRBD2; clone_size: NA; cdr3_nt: TGTGCCACCAGCATTGGGTCTAGCGGGAGAACAGAGACCCAGTACTTC; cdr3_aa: CATSIGSSGRTETQYF
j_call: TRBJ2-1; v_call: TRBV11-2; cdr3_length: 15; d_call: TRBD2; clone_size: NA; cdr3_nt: TGTGCCAGCAGCTCCCCTAGCGGGAGTAGCAATGAGCAGTTCTTC; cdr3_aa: CASSSPSGSSNEQFF
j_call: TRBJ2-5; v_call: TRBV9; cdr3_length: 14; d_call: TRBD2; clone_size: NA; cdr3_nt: TGTGCCAGCAGCGTTGCTAGCGGACAAGAGACCCAGTACTTC; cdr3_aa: CASSVASGQETQYF
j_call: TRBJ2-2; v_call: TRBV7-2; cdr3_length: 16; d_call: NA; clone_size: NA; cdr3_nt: TGTGCCAGCAGCTTAGCTTCAGGGTCGGGCACCGGGGAGCTGTTTTTT; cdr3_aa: CASSLASGSGTGELFF
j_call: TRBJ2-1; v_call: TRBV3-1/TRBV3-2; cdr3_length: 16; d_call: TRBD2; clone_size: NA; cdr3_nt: TGTGCCAGCAGCCACGGGACTAGCGGAACCAACAATGAGCAGTTCTTC; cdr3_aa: CASSHGTSGTNNEQFF
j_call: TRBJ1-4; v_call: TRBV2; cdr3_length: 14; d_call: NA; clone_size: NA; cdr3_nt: TGTGCCAGCAGCGTTCCCCTTGGAGGTGAAAAACTGTTTTTT; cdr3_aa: CASSVPLGGEKLFF
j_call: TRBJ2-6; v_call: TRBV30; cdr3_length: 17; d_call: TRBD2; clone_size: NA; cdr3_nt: TGTGCCCGGCAGGGGGGGCTAGCGGGATCTGGGGCCAACGTCCTGACTTTC; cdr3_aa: CARQGGLAGSGANVLTF
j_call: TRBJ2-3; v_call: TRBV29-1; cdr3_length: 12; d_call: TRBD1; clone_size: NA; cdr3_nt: TGCAGCGTTGACCCCAGGGGGGATACGCAGTATTTT; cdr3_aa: CSVDPRGDTQYF
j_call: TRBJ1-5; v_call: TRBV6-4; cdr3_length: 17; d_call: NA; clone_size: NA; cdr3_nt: TGTGCCAGCAGTGACAACGTGGGGGCTTATAGCAATCAGCCCCAGCATTTT; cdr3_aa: CASSDNVGAYSNQPQHF
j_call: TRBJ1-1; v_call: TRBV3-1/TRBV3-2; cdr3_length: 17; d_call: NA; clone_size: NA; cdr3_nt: TGTGCCAGCAGCCTGGACAGCACTTTTCGCATGAACACTGAAGCTTTCTTT; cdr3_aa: CASSLDSTFRMNTEAFF
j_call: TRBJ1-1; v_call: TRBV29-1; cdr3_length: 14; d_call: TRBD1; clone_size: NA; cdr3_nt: TGCAGCGTTTATAGGACAGGGGTGAACACTGAAGCTTTCTTT; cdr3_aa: CSVYRTGVNTEAFF
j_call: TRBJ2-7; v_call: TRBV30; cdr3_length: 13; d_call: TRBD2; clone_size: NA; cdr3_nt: TGTGCCTGGAATAAGGGAGGGCCTAACGAGCAGTACTTC; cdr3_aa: CAWNKGGPNEQYF
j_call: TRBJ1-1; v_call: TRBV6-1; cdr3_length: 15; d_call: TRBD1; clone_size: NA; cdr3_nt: TGTGCCAGCAGTGAAAAGGACAGGGCGAACACTGAAGCTTTCTTT; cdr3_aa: CASSEKDRANTEAFF
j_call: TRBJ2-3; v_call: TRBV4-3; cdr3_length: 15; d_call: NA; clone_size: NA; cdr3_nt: TGCGCCAGCAGCCAAGAACATCCCGGGGTGGATACGCAGTATTTT; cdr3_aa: CASSQEHPGVDTQYF
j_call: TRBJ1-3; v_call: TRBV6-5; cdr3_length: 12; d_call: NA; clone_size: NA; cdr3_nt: TGTGCCGTTCAGGAAGCTGGAAACACCATATATTTT; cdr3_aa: CAVQEAGNTIYF
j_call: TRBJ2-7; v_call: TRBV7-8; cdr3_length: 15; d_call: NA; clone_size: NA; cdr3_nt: TGTGCCAGCAGCAAAGATGCGGGAAGCCCCTACGAGCAGTACTTC; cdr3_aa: CASSKDAGSPYEQYF
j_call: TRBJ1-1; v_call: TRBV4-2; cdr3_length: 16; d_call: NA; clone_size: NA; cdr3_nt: TGTGCCAGCAGCTTGCCCCCGGGACGGGGGAGCACTGAAGCTTTCTTT; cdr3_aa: CASSLPPGRGSTEAFF
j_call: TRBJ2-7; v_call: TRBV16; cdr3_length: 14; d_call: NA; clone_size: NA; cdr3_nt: TGTGCCAGCAGCGCACAGTCAGGGCTCTACGAGCAGTACTTC; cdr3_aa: CASSAQSGLYEQYF
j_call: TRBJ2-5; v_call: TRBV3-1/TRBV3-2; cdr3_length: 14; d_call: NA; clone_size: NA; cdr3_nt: TGTGCCAGCAGCCAAGGAGGACTACAAGAGACCCAGTACTTC; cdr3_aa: CASSQGGLQETQYF
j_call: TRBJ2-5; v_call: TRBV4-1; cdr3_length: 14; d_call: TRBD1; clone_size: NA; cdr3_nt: TGCGCCAGCAGCCAGGGCAGGGGGCAAGAGACCCAGTACTTC; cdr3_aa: CASSQGRGQETQYF
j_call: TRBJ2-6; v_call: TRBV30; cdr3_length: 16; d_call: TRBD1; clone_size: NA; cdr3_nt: TGTGCCTGGAGAAAACAGGGGGCTCCAGGGGCCAACGTCCTGACTTTC; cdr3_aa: CAWRKQGAPGANVLTF
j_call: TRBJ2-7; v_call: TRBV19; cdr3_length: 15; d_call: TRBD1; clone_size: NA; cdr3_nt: TGTGCCAGTAGTATTAGGGACAGACCTTCCTACGAGCAGTACTTC; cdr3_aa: CASSIRDRPSYEQYF
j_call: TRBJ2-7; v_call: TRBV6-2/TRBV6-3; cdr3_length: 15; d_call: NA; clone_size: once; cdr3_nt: TGTGCCAGCAGCGGGAGAAACAGGGGAGCCTACGAGCAGTACTTC; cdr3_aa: CASSGRNRGAYEQYF
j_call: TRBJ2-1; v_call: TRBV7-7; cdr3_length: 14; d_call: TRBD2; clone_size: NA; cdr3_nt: TGTGCTAGCAGCTTAGCGGGGCGGACCAATGAGCAGTTCTTC; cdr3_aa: CASSLAGRTNEQFF
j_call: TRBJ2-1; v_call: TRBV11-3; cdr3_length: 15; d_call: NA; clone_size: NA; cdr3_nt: TGTGCCAGCAGTCATAGCGGTAGCTCCTACAATGAGCAGTTCTTC; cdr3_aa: CASSHSGSSYNEQFF
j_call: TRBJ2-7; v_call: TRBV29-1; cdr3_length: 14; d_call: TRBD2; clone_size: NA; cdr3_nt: TGCAGCGTTGAAGAGGGACTAGCGGGAGACGAGCAGTACTTC; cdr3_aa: CSVEEGLAGDEQYF